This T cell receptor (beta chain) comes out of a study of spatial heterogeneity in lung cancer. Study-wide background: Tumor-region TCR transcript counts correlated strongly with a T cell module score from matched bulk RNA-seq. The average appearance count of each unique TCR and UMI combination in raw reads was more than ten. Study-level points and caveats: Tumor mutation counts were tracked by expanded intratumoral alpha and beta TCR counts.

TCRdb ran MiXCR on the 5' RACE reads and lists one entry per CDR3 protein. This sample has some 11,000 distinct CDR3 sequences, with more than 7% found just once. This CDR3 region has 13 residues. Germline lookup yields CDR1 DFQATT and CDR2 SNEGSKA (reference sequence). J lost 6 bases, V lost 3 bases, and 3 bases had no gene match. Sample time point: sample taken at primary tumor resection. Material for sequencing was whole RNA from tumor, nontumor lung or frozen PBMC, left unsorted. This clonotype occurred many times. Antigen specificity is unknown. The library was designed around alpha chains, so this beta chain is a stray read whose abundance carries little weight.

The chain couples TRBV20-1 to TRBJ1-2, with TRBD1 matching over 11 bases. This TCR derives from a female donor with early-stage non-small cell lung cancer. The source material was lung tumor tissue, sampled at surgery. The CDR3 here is CSASPGQGDGYTF. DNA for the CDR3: TGCAGTGCTAGCCCGGGACAGGGGGATGGCTACACCTTC.